The 27 T cell receptor beta chains below all came from one sample that was sequenced in a study of OX40 agonist ivuxolimab in advanced cancers. Libraries were built with the immunoSEQ multiplex PCR assay. Held by TCRdb, this immuneACCESS table contains in-frame sequences only and omits some clones. Under half of the omission traces to an unresolved V gene where checked; the cause of the rest is unknown. The sample table holds some 95,000 clones, of which 70% to 85% were seen once. 3.8% of the sample comes from the top ten. The sequencing used CD4+ or CD8+ T cells sorted from blood, collected in a trial of the OX40 agonist ivuxolimab. The receptors here all came from an adult with an advanced solid tumor such as melanoma, head and neck, liver or kidney cancer.

Remarks on this clone: An end of the junction does not agree with germline; a read error may underlie this. This rearrangement joins TRBV14 to TRBJ2-2, with a weak D call TRBD2 (6 bases). Germline V gene sequence: CDR1 SGHDN, CDR2 FVKESK. The CDR3 consists of 15 residues. CDR3 region: CASSQIGGSTRELFF. The CDR3 nucleotides read TGTGCCAGCAGCCAAATTGGAGGGTCCACCAGGGAGCTGTTTTTT. Full variable domain (outside the CDR3, taken from reference TRBV14 and TRBJ2-2): EAGVTQFPSHSVIEKGQTVTLRCDPISGHDNLYWYRRVMGKEIKFLLHFVKESKQDESGMPNNRFLAERTGGTYSTLKVQPAELEDSGVYFCASSQIGGSTRELFFGEGSRLTVL.

Concerning this clone: The same CDR3 is also encoded by other DNA sequences in this sample. The CDR3 nucleotides are TGTGCCAGCTGCATCAACAGGGTGGACGGCTACACCTTC. Amino acid sequence: CASCINRVDGYTF. The gene calls are TRBV2 and TRBJ1-2; the D gene is possibly TRBD1 (6 bases). Trimming removed 8 bases at V and 8 bases at J, with 18 bases between. The CDR3 is made up of 13 amino acids. Germline loops: CDR1 SNHLY, CDR2 FYNNEI.

The chain uses TRBV5-1 and TRBJ2-1, with 9 positions matching TRBD2. The trim removed 5 bases at V and 5 bases at J, leaving 14 bases unmatched. The CDR3 is 17 residues long. Germline V gene data show CDR1 as SGHRS and CDR2 as YFSETQ. The CDR3 here is CASSPTLSGSRNNEQFF. The CDR3 bases are TGCGCCAGCAGTCCTACCCTTAGCGGGAGCAGGAACAATGAGCAGTTCTTC. The full variable domain, rest sourced from reference TRBV5-1 and TRBJ2-1, is KAGVTQTPRYLIKTRGQQVTLSCSPISGHRSVSWYQQTPGQGLQFLFEYFSETQRNKGNFPGRFSGRQFSNSRSEMNVSTLELGDSALYLCASSPTLSGSRNNEQFFGPGTRLTVL.

The V and J genes are TRBV7-2 and TRBJ2-3; TRBD1 or TRBD2 may be the D gene (6 bases each). There are 18 residues in the CDR3. Germline CDR1 SGHTA, CDR2 FQGNSA. Trimming cost V 4 bases and J 3 bases, with 23 bases left between them. CDR3 amino acids: CASSYYPGDGGETDTQYF. The CDR3, as DNA: TGTGCCAGCAGCTACTACCCGGGGGACGGGGGCGAAACAGATACGCAGTATTTT.

This chain connects TRBV2 to TRBJ2-7; D not certain. Between the trimmed V and J ends, which lost 7 bases and 11 bases, there was a span of 30 bases. This CDR3 contains 16 residues. The germline gives CDR1 SNHLY, CDR2 FYNNEI. In DNA, the CDR3 is TGTGCCAGCATTTCTCTGACCGGGCCTCAAGGCCCTAGGGAGTACTTC. Protein sequence: CASISLTGPQGPREYF.

V is TRBV5-6 and J is TRBJ2-7; 11 bases line up with TRBD1. Trimming cost V 2 bases and J 3 bases; bases outside gene matches: 1. The germline V gene has CDR1 SGHDT and CDR2 YYEEEE. The CDR3 is 14 amino acids. The CDR3 sequence: CASSFGTGGYEQYF. CDR3 nucleotides: TGTGCCAGCAGCTTCGGGACAGGGGGCTACGAGCAGTACTTC. The full variable domain, its missing parts supplied by reference TRBV5-6 and TRBJ2-7, is DAGVTQSPTHLIKTRGQQVTLRCSPKSGHDTVSWYQQALGQGPQFIFQYYEEEERQRGNFPDRFSGHQFPNYSSELNVNALLLGDSALYLCASSFGTGGYEQYFGPGTRLTVT.

This clone was observed a few times. The chain employs TRBV30 and TRBJ2-1; D is perhaps TRBD2 (6 bases). The CDR3 consists of 14 residues. V lost 4 bases and J 3 bases, leaving 13 bases between the germline ends. Germline values: CDR1 GTSNPN, CDR2 SVGIG (reference sequence). CDR3 sequence: CAWTDGGNYNEQFF. The DNA of the CDR3 is TGTGCCTGGACCGACGGCGGGAACTACAATGAGCAGTTCTTC.

The rearrangement uses TRBV27 and TRBJ1-5; D is ambiguous. Germline V gene data show CDR1 as MNHEY and CDR2 as SMNVEV (reference sequence). Trimming cost V 6 bases and J 5 bases, with 14 bases left between them. CDR3 length: 14 amino acids. The CDR3 protein is CASSTTGRDQPQHF. DNA for the CDR3: TGTGCCAGCAGCACGACGGGGAGGGATCAGCCCCAGCATTTT.

The rearrangement links TRBV5-6 to TRBJ2-6, with D perhaps TRBD1 (6 bases). Per the germline V gene, CDR1 is SGHDT and CDR2 is YYEEEE. V lost 6 bases to trimming and J lost 3 bases, with 16 bases between them. The CDR3 is 16 residues long. CDR3 DNA sequence: TGTGCCAGCATTAACGCAGGACAGCTTGGGGCCAACGTCCTGACTTTC. It codes for CASINAGQLGANVLTF. Full variable domain (remainder filled in from reference TRBV5-6 and TRBJ2-6): DAGVTQSPTHLIKTRGQQVTLRCSPKSGHDTVSWYQQALGQGPQFIFQYYEEEERQRGNFPDRFSGHQFPNYSSELNVNALLLGDSALYLCASINAGQLGANVLTFGAGSRLTVL.

The genes are TRBV5-6 and TRBJ2-5; tentatively, D is TRBD2 (7 bases). Looked up from germline, CDR1 is SGHDT and CDR2 is YYEEEE. V lost 3 bases and J lost 1, with 13 bases in between. This CDR3 is built from 15 residues. The CDR3, as DNA: TGTGCCAGCAGCTGGGGGGCGGGAGTCCAAGAGACCCAGTACTTC. Translated, it gives CASSWGAGVQETQYF.

This chain uses TRBV7-2 with TRBJ2-2; 10 positions match TRBD2. Germline-derived CDR1 and CDR2 are SGHTA and FQGNSA. This CDR3 comprises 17 residues. The V gene end was trimmed by 6 bases and the J gene end by 7 bases; junction bases not matched to a gene: 14. In DNA, the CDR3 is TGTGCCAGCAGAACAAGGGGGGTGCGACTAGCGGGCGGGGAGCTGTTTTTT. Protein: CASRTRGVRLAGGELFF.

The gene calls are TRBV5-1 and TRBJ2-4; 11 bases are a match to TRBD1. V gave up 3 bases and J gave up 6 bases; unmatched junction bases: 2. The CDR3 covers 14 residues. CDR1 is SGHRS and CDR2 is YFSETQ in the germline V gene. The DNA of the CDR3 is TGCGCCAGCAGCTCCGGGACAGGGGGAAACATTCAGTACTTC. Amino acids: CASSSGTGGNIQYF.

This clone was seen a handful of times. One end of the junction is discordant with germline, which a read error may explain. The chain recombines TRBV5-6 with TRBJ2-7; D is perhaps TRBD1 or TRBD2 (5 bases each). Per germline, CDR1 SGHDT and CDR2 YYEEEE. The CDR3 consists of 13 residues. The CDR3 DNA sequence: TGTGCCAGTAGCTACGGGGCTACCTACGAGCAGTACTTC. It codes for CASSYGATYEQYF. Supplemented by reference TRBV5-6 and TRBJ2-7, the full variable domain reads DAGVTQSPTHLIKTRGQQVTLRCSPKSGHDTVSWYQQALGQGPQFIFQYYEEEERQRGNFPDRFSGHQFPNYSSELNVNALLLGDSALYLCASSYGATYEQYFGPGTRLTVT.

The rearrangement joins TRBV14 to TRBJ2-7; D is unresolved. Trimming left V 4 bases short and J 3 bases short, with 13 bases between. This CDR3 has 14 residues. The germline CDR1 and CDR2 sequences are SGHDN and FVKESK. The DNA for the CDR3 is TGTGCCAGCAGCCCCAATCCGATGTACTACGAGCAGTACTTC. Encoded protein: CASSPNPMYYEQYF.

This rearrangement joins TRBV27 to TRBJ2-1; 7 bases are a match to TRBD1. Germline V lookup: CDR1 MNHEY, CDR2 SMNVEV (reference sequence). The CDR3 is 18 residues long. V shed 3 bases, J shed 0 bases, and the junction held 11 bases outside the gene matches. CDR3 nucleotide sequence: TGTGCCAGCAGTTTTCTTCCGGGACAGACGAGCTCCTACAATGAGCAGTTCTTC. This encodes CASSFLPGQTSSYNEQFF.

The V call is TRBV7-2, the J call TRBJ2-5, with 13 bases fitting TRBD2. Germline CDR1 and CDR2: SGHTA and FQGNSA. V gave up 5 bases and J gave up 5 bases; unmatched junction bases: 5. The CDR3 totals 15 residues. The CDR3 sequence is CASSPGTSGIETQYF. CDR3 coding DNA: TGTGCCAGCAGCCCCGGGACTAGCGGGATTGAGACCCAGTACTTC.

This chain uses TRBV4-1 with TRBJ1-2; D unresolved. Trimming took off 0 bases at V and 5 bases at J, with 7 bases between the two ends. CDR3 length: 13 amino acids. Germline CDR1 is MGHRA and CDR2 is YSYEKL. CDR3 nucleotides: TGCGCCAGCAGCCAAGATCCCGGTTATGGCTACACCTTC. It is translated as CASSQDPGYGYTF.

This chain connects TRBV7-3 to TRBJ2-1, with 11 bases aligning to TRBD2. The J segment lost 5 bases and the V segment lost 5 bases, leaving 11 bases of the junction unmatched. Germline loops: CDR1 SGHTA, CDR2 FQGTGA. This CDR3 region has 17 residues. This CDR3 is CASSLFVGTSGNNEQFF. CDR3 sequence (DNA): TGTGCCAGCAGCCTTTTCGTTGGGACTAGCGGAAACAATGAGCAGTTCTTC.

The chain employs TRBV2 and TRBJ2-5, with 8 bases lining up with TRBD2. The J call may be wrong; the DNA end is better matched by TRBJ2-7. This CDR3 has 18 residues. Germline CDR1 reads SNHLY; CDR2 reads FYNNEI. The CDR3: CASSENGLAFTSDYEQYF. The CDR3 DNA sequence: TGTGCCAGCAGTGAAAACGGACTAGCATTTACTTCAGACTACGAGCAGTACTTC.

The chain uses TRBV4-3 and TRBJ2-1, with D possibly matching TRBD2 (5 bases). The germline CDR1 and CDR2 sequences are LGHNA and YSLEER. Trimming took off 0 bases at V and 0 bases at J, with 6 bases between the two ends. The CDR3 is 15 amino acids. CDR3 residues: CASSQDGSSYNEQFF. CDR3 in DNA: TGCGCCAGCAGCCAAGATGGGAGCTCCTACAATGAGCAGTTCTTC.

V usage is TRBV10-3 and J usage is TRBJ2-1, with a tentative D call TRBD1 (5 bases). The germline gives CDR1 ENHRY, CDR2 SYGVKD. Trimming shortened V by 2 bases and J by 6 bases, and 8 bases separated the two germline ends. The CDR3 is made up of 13 amino acids. The CDR3, as DNA: TGTGCCATCAGTGAGGCAGGGCGCAATGAGCAGTTCTTC. This sequence encodes CAISEAGRNEQFF.

V usage is TRBV27 and J usage is TRBJ1-1, with a tentative D call TRBD1 (5 bases). CDR1 and CDR2 (germline): MNHEY, SMNVEV (reference sequence). The CDR3 is made up of 14 amino acids. Deletions cut 5 bases from V and 0 bases from J, with 10 bases between. CDR3 nucleotides: TGTGCCAGCAGTATGGCAGGGCTGAACACTGAAGCTTTCTTT. It specifies CASSMAGLNTEAFF.

The rearrangement joins TRBV19 to TRBJ2-1, with 11 bases fitting TRBD1. The CDR3 has 17 amino acids. Germline CDR1 and CDR2: LNHDA and SQIVND (reference sequence). Trimming took 3 bases from V and 7 from J; bases not matched to a gene: 11. The CDR3 region is CASSILHGTGGKNEQFF. CDR3 coding DNA: TGTGCCAGTAGTATTCTACACGGGACAGGGGGTAAAAATGAGCAGTTCTTC.

This chain uses TRBV7-9 with TRBJ2-2; D call uncertain. Germline-derived CDR1 and CDR2 are SEHNR and FQNEAQ (reference sequence). The CDR3 length is 14 residues. The V end lost 8 bases, the J end lost 7 bases, and 17 bases lay between the germline ends. The CDR3 DNA reads as TGTGCCAGCCGCTCCCCGGCTGTTGACGGGGAGCTGTTTTTT. Translating gives CASRSPAVDGELFF. Together with reference TRBV7-9 and TRBJ2-2, the CDR3 gives the full variable domain: DTGVSQNPRHKITKRGQNVTFRCDPISEHNRLYWYRQTLGQGPEFLTYFQNEAQLEKSRLLSDRFSAERPKGSFSTLEIQRTEQGDSAMYLCASRSPAVDGELFFGEGSRLTVL.

This chain uses TRBV7-9 with TRBJ2-1; D not certain. The V gene's germline CDR1 is SEHNR and CDR2 FQNEAQ (reference sequence). V was trimmed by 4 bases and J by 3 bases, leaving 4 bases between them. This CDR3 comprises 12 residues. CDR3 sequence (DNA): TGTGCCAGCAGCTCACACTACAATGAGCAGTTCTTC. Translated: CASSSHYNEQFF.

About this clone itself: Sequence at one end of the junction differs from germline and may be a read error. This chain connects TRBV7-7 to TRBJ2-5; maybe TRBD1 (5 bases). The length of the CDR3 is 15 residues. Germline CDR1 reads SSHAT; CDR2 reads FNYEAQ (reference sequence). CDR3 in DNA: TGTGCTAGCAGCCTCCTAGACAGTATCCAAGAGACCCAGTACTTC. Protein product: CASSLLDSIQETQYF. The variable domain in full, completed from reference TRBV7-7 and TRBJ2-5, reads GAGVSQSPRYKVTKRGQDVTLRCDPISSHATLYWYQQALGQGPEFLTYFNYEAQPDKSGLPSDRFSAERPEGSISTLTIQRTEQRDSAMYRCASSLLDSIQETQYFGPGTRLLVL.

The genes are TRBV28 and TRBJ2-7; 8 bases align to TRBD2. CDR3 size: 13 residues. The trim removed 5 bases at V and 5 bases at J, leaving 5 bases unmatched. The germline gives CDR1 MDHEN, CDR2 SYDVKM. The CDR3 nucleotides read TGTGCCAGCAGTGGACTAGCCTTTCACGAGCAGTACTTC. It is translated as CASSGLAFHEQYF.